The 17 T cell receptor beta chains listed next were all sequenced from one sample in a study of T-cell reconstitution after alpha-beta-depleted transplantation in children. During its preparation, the TCRbeta library received unique molecular identifiers. MiXCR, run by TCRdb on the PCR reads, gives a single entry per CDR3 protein. The sample has fewer than 350,000 distinct CDR3 sequences; approximately 10% are singletons. Here the sequenced sample was peripheral blood, taken 180 days after TCRalphabeta/CD19-depleted stem cell transplant. Receptors were obtained from a male patient aged 2 to 10 who had a stem cell transplant for chronic granulomatous disease, so the T cells may come from the graft donor.

This clonotype was observed at least ten times. J is TRBJ2-5 and V is TRBV29-1, with D possibly TRBD1 on 6 matching bases. V lost 7 bases and J 5 bases, leaving 14 bases between the germline ends. CDR1 is SQVTM and CDR2 is ANQGSEA in the germline V gene. This CDR3 region has 12 residues. The CDR3, as DNA: TGCAGCGCCGTGACAGGTTGGGAGACCCAGTACTTC. Translation gives CSAVTGWETQYF. Supplemented by reference TRBV29-1 and TRBJ2-5, the full variable domain reads SAVISQKPSRDICQRGTSLTIQCQVDSQVTMMFWYRQQPGQSLTLIATANQGSEATYESGFVIDKFPISRPNLTFSTLTVSNMSPEDSSIYLCSAVTGWETQYFGPGTRLLVL.

A single count supports this clonotype. This may stem from a read error, because a much larger clone lies one nucleotide away. The V and J genes are TRBV5-6 and TRBJ2-2; the D gene could be TRBD1 or TRBD2 (5 bases each). Looked up from germline, CDR1 is SGHDT and CDR2 is YYEEEE. The CDR3 loop spans 15 amino acids. CDR3 in amino acids: CASSLAGTNTGELLF. CDR3 nucleotide sequence: TGTGCCAGCAGCTTGGCAGGGACCAACACCGGGGAGCTGCTTTTT.

This clonotype was observed many times. The chain employs TRBV7-2 and TRBJ1-2; 9 bases line up with TRBD1. This CDR3 is built from 12 residues. Trimming took 10 bases from V and 7 from J; bases not matched to a gene: 7. In germline, CDR1 is SGHTA, CDR2 FQGNSA. This CDR3 reads CATRQGGLGYTF. In DNA, the CDR3 is TGTGCCACTCGACAGGGGGGTCTTGGCTACACCTTC.

The sample holds many counts of this clonotype. V usage is TRBV13 and J usage is TRBJ2-2, with 9 nucleotides matching TRBD2. The junction had 15 bases not matched to a gene; V was cut back by 7 bases and J by 6 bases. The CDR3 runs 17 residues. Germline lookup yields CDR1 PRHDT and CDR2 FYEKMQ (reference sequence). CDR3 in amino acids: CASTSPRIAGEAGELFF. CDR3 nucleotides: TGTGCCAGCACCTCCCCACGGATAGCGGGAGAGGCCGGGGAGCTGTTTTTT.

This clonotype was seen repeatedly, ten times or more. V gene TRBV18 combines with J gene TRBJ1-2, with a tentative D call TRBD1 (5 bases). This CDR3 has 14 amino acids. The germline gives CDR1 KGHSH, CDR2 LQKENI. The ends were cut back, 0 bases at V and 2 bases at J, with 7 bases in the middle. The CDR3 DNA is TGTGCCAGCTCACCACCCCCAGGGAACTATGGCTACACCTTC. Its protein is CASSPPPGNYGYTF.

This clonotype was counted many times. The gene calls are TRBV20-1 and TRBJ2-1; 8 nucleotides align to TRBD2. The length of the CDR3 is 16 residues. From germline, CDR1 is DFQATT and CDR2 SNEGSKA (reference sequence). The V segment lost 6 bases and the J segment 6 bases; nucleotides outside the gene matches: 16. The chain's CDR3 is CSAPRGFWREANEQFF. DNA for the CDR3: TGCAGTGCGCCGAGGGGGTTTTGGCGGGAGGCCAATGAGCAGTTCTTC.

The sample holds many counts of this clonotype. The chain links TRBV7-3 to TRBJ2-1, with TRBD1 identical over 7 bases. V lost 3 bases and J lost 6; bases outside the gene matches: 8. CDR3 length equals 15 residues. The germline gives CDR1 SGHTA, CDR2 FQGTGA. The CDR3 sequence: CASSFKGAPSNEQFF. The DNA of the CDR3 is TGTGCCAGCAGCTTTAAGGGGGCGCCGAGCAATGAGCAGTTCTTC.

Comments on this clonotype: One end of the junction does not line up with germline, which may come from a read error. This rearrangement joins TRBV5-4 to TRBJ2-1; unclear D gene. In germline, CDR1 is SGHNT, CDR2 YYREEE (reference sequence). The CDR3 extends over 15 amino acids. The CDR3 sequence: CARSSGPLKGDEQFF. CDR3 in DNA: TGTGCCAGGAGCTCCGGGCCCCTCAAAGGCGATGAGCAGTTCTTC.

In this sample, this clonotype turned up many times. The chain recombines TRBV20-1 with TRBJ2-7, with 12 bases identical to TRBD2. CDR3 length equals 17 residues. V lost 3 bases and J lost 0; bases outside the gene matches: 9. The V gene's germline CDR1 is DFQATT and CDR2 SNEGSKA (reference sequence). For the CDR3, the DNA is TGCAGTGCTAGTTCGGGACTAGCGGGCAGATTCTCCTACGAGCAGTACTTC. Encoded protein: CSASSGLAGRFSYEQYF.

This clonotype was observed a few times. This chain uses TRBV20-1 with TRBJ1-2; no definite D call. The V end was cut by 3 bases, the J end by 3 bases, with 23 bases between. Germline V gene lookup returns CDR1 DFQATT and CDR2 SNEGSKA (reference sequence). This CDR3 contains 17 residues. This chain's CDR3 is CSASPTGKSLFHYGYTF. CDR3 coding DNA: TGCAGTGCTAGCCCCACGGGAAAGTCCCTCTTCCACTATGGCTACACCTTC.

This clonotype was detected many times. CDR3: CASSQNQGISETQYF. CDR3 bases: TGTGCCAGCAGTCAGAATCAGGGAATATCAGAGACCCAGTACTTC. The chain employs TRBV27 and TRBJ2-5; a possible D gene is TRBD1 (5 bases). From germline, CDR1 is MNHEY and CDR2 SMNVEV (reference sequence). The CDR3 is made up of 15 amino acids. The germline V and J ends were trimmed by 5 bases and 4 bases, with 17 bases remaining between them.

This clonotype was observed many times. The rearrangement links TRBV18 to TRBJ2-7, with a tentative D call TRBD1 (6 bases). The V end was cut by 2 bases, the J end by 6 bases, with 11 bases between. Germline V gene data show CDR1 as KGHSH and CDR2 as LQKENI. The CDR3 consists of 13 residues. The CDR3 here is CASSPAVGAEQYF. For the CDR3, the DNA is TGTGCCAGCTCACCAGCCGTGGGGGCCGAGCAGTACTTC. The full variable domain, its missing parts supplied by reference TRBV18 and TRBJ2-7, is NAGVMQNPRHLVRRRGQEARLRCSPMKGHSHVYWYRQLPEEGLKFMVYLQKENIIDESGMPKERFSAEFPKEGPSILRIQQVVRGDSAAYFCASSPAVGAEQYFGPGTRLTVT.

Ten or more counts support this clonotype. J is TRBJ2-7 and V is TRBV20-1; D not resolved. In germline, CDR1 is DFQATT, CDR2 SNEGSKA (reference sequence). CDR3 length equals 11 residues. V was shortened by 4 bases and J by 8 bases, with 12 bases between the two germline ends. CDR3 DNA sequence: TGCAGTGCTAAACCAGCTACGAAGCAGTACTTC. Its translation: CSAKPATKQYF.

This clonotype was found many times. As DNA, the CDR3 is TGCAGTGCCCGGGCCGACGGAAACTATAATTCACCCCTCCACTTT. Its protein product is CSARADGNYNSPLHF. This chain uses TRBV20-1 with TRBJ1-6; no clear D gene. The CDR3 totals 15 residues. With 6 bases removed from V and 3 bases from J, the gap between germline ends came to 15 bases. Germline-derived CDR1 and CDR2 are DFQATT and SNEGSKA (reference sequence).

This clonotype was detected many times. This chain connects TRBV28 to TRBJ2-3; D may match TRBD1 or TRBD2 (5 bases each). The ends were cut back, 5 bases at V and 2 bases at J, with 17 bases in the middle. Germline V CDR1 and CDR2: MDHEN, SYDVKM. The CDR3 has 16 residues. CDR3 loop: CASSITPGRTTDTQYF. CDR3 nucleotide sequence: TGTGCCAGCAGTATCACTCCGGGACGGACCACAGATACGCAGTATTTT.

This clonotype was picked up many times. The chain employs TRBV20-1 and TRBJ2-1; no clear D. V lost 1 base to trimming and J lost 0 bases, with 13 bases between them. The CDR3 sequence is 16 residues long. Germline V lookup: CDR1 DFQATT, CDR2 SNEGSKA (reference sequence). Here the CDR3 reads CSARGVGGPSYNEQFF. CDR3 DNA: TGCAGTGCTAGAGGAGTCGGCGGTCCCTCCTACAATGAGCAGTTCTTC.

This clonotype was counted at least ten times. The genes are TRBV4-3 and TRBJ2-5; 9 nucleotides match TRBD2. This CDR3 is 15 amino acids long. Germline V gene sequence: CDR1 LGHNA, CDR2 YSLEER. Losses at the gene ends were 2 bases for V and 2 bases for J; bases not matched to a gene: 3. The CDR3 DNA is TGCGCCAGCAGCCAACTAGCGGGACAACAAGAGACCCAGTACTTC. As protein: CASSQLAGQQETQYF.